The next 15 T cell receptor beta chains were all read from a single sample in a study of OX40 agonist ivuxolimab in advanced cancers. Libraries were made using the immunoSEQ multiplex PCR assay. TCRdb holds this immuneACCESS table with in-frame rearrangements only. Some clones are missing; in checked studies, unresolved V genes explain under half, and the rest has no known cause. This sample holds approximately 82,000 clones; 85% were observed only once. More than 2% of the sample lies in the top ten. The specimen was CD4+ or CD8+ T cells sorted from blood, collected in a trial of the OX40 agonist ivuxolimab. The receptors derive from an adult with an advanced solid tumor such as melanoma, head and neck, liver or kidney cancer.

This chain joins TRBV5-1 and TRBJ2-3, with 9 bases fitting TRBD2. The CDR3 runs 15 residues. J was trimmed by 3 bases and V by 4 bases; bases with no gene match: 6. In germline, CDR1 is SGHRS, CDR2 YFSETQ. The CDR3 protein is CASSDSGGRTDTQYF. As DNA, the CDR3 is TGCGCCAGCAGCGATAGCGGGGGTAGAACAGATACGCAGTATTTT.

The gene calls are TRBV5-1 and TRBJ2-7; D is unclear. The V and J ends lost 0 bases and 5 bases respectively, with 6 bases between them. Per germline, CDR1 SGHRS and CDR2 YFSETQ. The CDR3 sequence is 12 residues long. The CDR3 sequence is CASSLVADEQYF. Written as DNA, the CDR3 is TGCGCCAGCAGCTTGGTGGCAGACGAGCAGTACTTC. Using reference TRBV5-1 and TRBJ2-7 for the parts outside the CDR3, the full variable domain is KAGVTQTPRYLIKTRGQQVTLSCSPISGHRSVSWYQQTPGQGLQFLFEYFSETQRNKGNFPGRFSGRQFSNSRSEMNVSTLELGDSALYLCASSLVADEQYFGPGTRLTVT.

The CDR3 spells CASTPRDIRQETQYF. The CDR3 bases are TGTGCCAGCACCCCCAGGGACATCCGCCAAGAGACCCAGTACTTC. The chain has TRBV9 and TRBJ2-5; D perhaps matches TRBD1 (6 bases). The V end lost 6 bases, the J end lost 1 base, and 16 bases lay between the germline ends. Germline V gene data show CDR1 as SGDLS and CDR2 as YYNGEE. The CDR3 totals 15 residues.

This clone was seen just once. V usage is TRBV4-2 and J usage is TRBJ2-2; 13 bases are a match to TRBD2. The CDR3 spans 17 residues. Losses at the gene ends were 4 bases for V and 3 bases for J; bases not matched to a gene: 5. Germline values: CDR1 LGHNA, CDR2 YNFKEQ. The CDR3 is CASSPTSGGLHTGELFF. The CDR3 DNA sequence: TGTGCCAGCAGCCCGACTAGCGGGGGGCTCCACACCGGGGAGCTGTTTTTT.

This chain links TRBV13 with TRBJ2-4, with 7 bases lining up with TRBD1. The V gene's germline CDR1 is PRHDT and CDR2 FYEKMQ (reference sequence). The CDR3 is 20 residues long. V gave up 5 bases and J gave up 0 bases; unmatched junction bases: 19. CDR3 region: CASSPLGAPGTAIAKNIQYF. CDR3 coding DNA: TGTGCCAGCAGCCCCCTGGGGGCCCCTGGGACAGCGATAGCCAAAAACATTCAGTACTTC.

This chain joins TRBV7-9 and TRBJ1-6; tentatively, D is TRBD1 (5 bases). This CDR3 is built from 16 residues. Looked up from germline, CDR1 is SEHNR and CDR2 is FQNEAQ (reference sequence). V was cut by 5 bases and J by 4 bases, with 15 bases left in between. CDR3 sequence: CASSARDAEYNSPLHF. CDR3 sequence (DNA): TGTGCCAGCAGCGCCCGGGACGCGGAATATAATTCACCCCTCCACTTT.

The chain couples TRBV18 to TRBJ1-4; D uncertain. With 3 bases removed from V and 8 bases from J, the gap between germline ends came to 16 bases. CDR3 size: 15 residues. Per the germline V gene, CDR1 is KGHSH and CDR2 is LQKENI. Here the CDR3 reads CASSPNWAMDEKLFF. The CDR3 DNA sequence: TGTGCCAGCTCACCCAACTGGGCGATGGACGAAAAACTGTTTTTT.

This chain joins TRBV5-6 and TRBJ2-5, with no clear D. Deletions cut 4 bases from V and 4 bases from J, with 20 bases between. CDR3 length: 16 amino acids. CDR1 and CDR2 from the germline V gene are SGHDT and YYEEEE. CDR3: CASSRLRQAWGETQYF. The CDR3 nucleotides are TGTGCCAGCAGCCGACTGCGTCAGGCATGGGGAGAGACCCAGTACTTC.

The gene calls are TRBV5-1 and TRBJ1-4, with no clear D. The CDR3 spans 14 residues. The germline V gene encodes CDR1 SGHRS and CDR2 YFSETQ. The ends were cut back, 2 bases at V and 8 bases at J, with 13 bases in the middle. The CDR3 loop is CASSFGGRPEKLFF. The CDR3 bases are TGCGCCAGCAGCTTTGGAGGTCGACCCGAAAAACTGTTTTTT.

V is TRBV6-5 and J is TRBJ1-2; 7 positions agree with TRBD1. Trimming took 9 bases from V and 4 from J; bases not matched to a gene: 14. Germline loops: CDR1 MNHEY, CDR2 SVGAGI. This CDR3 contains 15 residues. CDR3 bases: TGTGCCAGTGGACAGGCTATGACCCCAGGCTATGGCTACACCTTC. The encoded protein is CASGQAMTPGYGYTF.

Here the CDR3 reads CASSVGGGFYNEQFF. CDR3 DNA: TGTGCCAGCAGCGTAGGGGGAGGTTTCTACAATGAGCAGTTCTTC. The gene calls are TRBV9 and TRBJ2-1, with D tentatively TRBD2 (6 bases). Germline V gene sequence: CDR1 SGDLS, CDR2 YYNGEE. V was shortened by 0 bases and J by 3 bases, with 10 bases between the two germline ends. CDR3 size: 15 residues.

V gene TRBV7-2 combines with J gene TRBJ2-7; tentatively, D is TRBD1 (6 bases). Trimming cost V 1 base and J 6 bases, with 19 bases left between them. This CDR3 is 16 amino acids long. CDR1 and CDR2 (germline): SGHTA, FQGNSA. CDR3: CASSLELGQGSAEQYF. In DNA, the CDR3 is TGTGCCAGCAGCTTAGAATTAGGGCAGGGGTCAGCCGAGCAGTACTTC.

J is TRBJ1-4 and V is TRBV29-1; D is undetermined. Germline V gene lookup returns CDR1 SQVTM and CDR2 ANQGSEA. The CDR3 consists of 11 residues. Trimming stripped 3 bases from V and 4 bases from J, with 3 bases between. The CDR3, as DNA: TGCAGCGTTGACAGTAATGAAAAACTGTTTTTT. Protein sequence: CSVDSNEKLFF.

The DNA for the CDR3 is TGTGCCAGCAGGCCCTCGACACTGAACACCGGGGAGCTGTTTTTT. Translated, it gives CASRPSTLNTGELFF. The chain joins TRBV2 to TRBJ2-2; no clear D. Germline lookup yields CDR1 SNHLY and CDR2 FYNNEI. Trimming removed 6 bases from V and 1 base from J, with 12 bases in between. This CDR3 has 15 amino acids.

The CDR3 loop is CASMYTAPSNYGYTF. DNA of the CDR3: TGTGCCAGCATGTATACAGCTCCTTCTAACTATGGCTACACCTTC. This rearrangement joins TRBV6-1 to TRBJ1-2; D remains unclear. V lost 7 bases and J lost 0, with 15 bases in between. The CDR3 is made up of 15 amino acids. Germline V gene sequence: CDR1 MNHNS, CDR2 SASEGT.